One and the same sample provided the 31 T cell receptor beta chains below, sequenced in a study of regulatory T cells in long-lasting Graves disease. Time point meaning: newly diagnosed GD, antithyroid drugs for less than 3 months. Following extraction of RNA from PBMCs, that RNA was used to make the TCR library. CDR3-region Arm-PCR and iRepertoire HTBI primers produced the TCR beta libraries. TCRdb reprocessed the multiplex PCR reads with MiXCR, giving one entry per CDR3 protein. The sample carries around 250,000 distinct CDR3 sequences, 18% recorded once. These sequences were also reported in another study, on T cells in Graves' hyperthyroidism and ophthalmopathy.

Sequenced here: peripheral blood mononuclear cells (PBMCs), sampled at new diagnosis, from a patient treated with antithyroid drugs. The receptors were gathered from a woman in her twenties or thirties with Graves disease.

The sample holds many counts of this clonotype. The chain carries TRBV20-1 and TRBJ1-1; D is possibly TRBD1 (6 bases). V lost 2 bases to trimming and J lost 5 bases, with 15 bases between them. CDR1 DFQATT and CDR2 SNEGSKA come from the germline V gene (reference sequence). This CDR3 has 14 amino acids. The CDR3 DNA sequence: TGCAGTGCTAGAAGGGGGGGGGGTGGTACTGAAGCTTTCTTT. Translating it yields CSARRGGGGTEAFF.

This clonotype was detected ten times or more. The chain combines TRBV7-2 with TRBJ1-2; 9 bases agree with TRBD1. This CDR3 spans 16 amino acids. Trimming at V came to 7 bases and at J to 4 bases, leaving 13 bases not matched to a gene. From germline, CDR1 is SGHTA and CDR2 FQGNSA. In nucleotides, the CDR3 is TGTGCCAGCACCATATCTGGGGGACAGGGCCTCTATGGCTACACCTTC. Amino acids: CASTISGGQGLYGYTF.

The chain links TRBV6-5 to TRBJ2-5; D possibly corresponds to TRBD2 (5 bases). Germline-derived CDR1 and CDR2 are MNHEY and SVGAGI. V shed 2 bases and J shed 2 bases, with 12 bases lying between them. CDR3 length equals 15 residues. The CDR3 sequence is CASSYAGGYQETQYF. The CDR3 nucleotides are TGTGCCAGCAGTTACGCCGGAGGATATCAAGAGACCCAGTACTTC.

The rearrangement uses TRBV6-1 and TRBJ2-3; TRBD2 aligns across 9 bases. Germline V gene lookup returns CDR1 MNHNS and CDR2 SASEGT. With 5 bases clipped from V and 6 bases from J, the junction kept 9 bases outside the gene matches. This CDR3 comprises 15 residues. The CDR3 bases are TGTGCCAGCAGTCGCCTAGCGGGACTACAGGATACGCAGTATTTT. Translation: CASSRLAGLQDTQYF.

Ten or more counts support this clonotype. The chain recombines TRBV5-5 with TRBJ1-5; the D gene is possibly TRBD1 (5 bases). Germline CDR1 reads SGHKS; CDR2 reads YYEKEE (reference sequence). V was cut by 2 bases and J by 6 bases, with 15 bases left in between. CDR3 length equals 15 residues. CDR3 nucleotides: TGTGCCAGCAGCTTTACAGGAGAATGGAGTCAGCCCCAGCATTTT. Translating it yields CASSFTGEWSQPQHF. Using reference TRBV5-5 and TRBJ1-5 for the parts outside the CDR3, the full variable domain is DAGVTQSPTHLIKTRGQQVTLRCSPISGHKSVSWYQQVLGQGPQFIFQYYEKEERGRGNFPDRFSARQFPNYSSELNVNALLLGDSALYLCASSFTGEWSQPQHFGDGTRLSIL.

The table lists this clonotype with many counts. The V and J genes are TRBV3-1 and TRBJ1-6; D is uncertain. The length of the CDR3 is 16 residues. Germline V gene data show CDR1 as LGHDT and CDR2 as YNNKEL (reference sequence). V lost 2 bases to trimming and J lost 5 bases, with 13 bases between them. In nucleotides, the CDR3 is TGTGCCAGCAGCCAACCAGCGGGAACGGATAATTCACCCCTCCACTTT. This encodes CASSQPAGTDNSPLHF.

This clonotype came up many times. The chain couples TRBV6-1 to TRBJ1-5; D unresolved. This CDR3 spans 14 amino acids. Germline CDR1 reads MNHNS; CDR2 reads SASEGT. Trimming pared 3 bases from V and 0 bases from J, leaving 6 bases between. CDR3 residues: CASSEAFSNQPQHF. CDR3 DNA sequence: TGTGCCAGCAGTGAGGCATTTAGCAATCAGCCCCAGCATTTT.

A word on this clonotype: This sequence is one base from a far larger clone and is likely a read error. A read error is likely, as this CDR3 ends without the conserved phenylalanine or tryptophan. The chain is built from TRBV7-2 and TRBJ2-5; D is unresolved. The CDR3 covers 14 residues. V lost 4 bases and J lost 3, with 12 bases in between. CDR1 is SGHTA and CDR2 is FQGNSA in the germline V gene. CDR3 nucleotides: TGTGCCAGCAGCTCGGGCCATACTAAAGAGACCCAGTACTTG. Its protein is CASSSGHTKETQYL.

CDR3 amino acids: CSFVSGGANTGELFF. CDR3 nucleotide sequence: TGCAGTTTTGTGAGCGGGGGGGCGAACACCGGGGAGCTGTTTTTT. This chain connects TRBV20-1 to TRBJ2-2; the match to TRBD2 covers 10 bases. Germline lookup yields CDR1 DFQATT and CDR2 SNEGSKA (reference sequence). The CDR3 contains 15 residues. With V trimmed by 8 bases and J by 0 bases, 6 bases remained unmatched.

This chain connects TRBV27 to TRBJ2-6, with TRBD2 as a possible D gene (5 bases). V lost 6 bases and J 4 bases, leaving 16 bases between the germline ends. The CDR3 contains 16 residues. CDR1 and CDR2 from the germline V gene are MNHEY and SMNVEV (reference sequence). CDR3: CASSLSSIAGANVLTF. Written as DNA, the CDR3 is TGTGCCAGCAGCCTATCTTCGATAGCGGGGGCCAACGTCCTGACTTTC.

This clonotype showed up many times. The rearrangement links TRBV3-1 to TRBJ1-1; 8 nucleotides align to TRBD1. The CDR3 totals 15 residues. The trim removed 4 bases at V and 2 bases at J, leaving 6 bases unmatched. Germline V gene sequence: CDR1 LGHDT, CDR2 YNNKEL (reference sequence). CDR3 amino acids: CASSRQGNGNTEAFF. CDR3 bases: TGTGCCAGCAGCCGACAGGGGAATGGAAACACTGAAGCTTTCTTT.

This clonotype was seen repeatedly, ten times or more. The chain has TRBV18 and TRBJ1-2; 9 nucleotides line up with TRBD1. This CDR3 is 15 amino acids long. Losses at the gene ends were 3 bases for V and 6 bases for J; bases not matched to a gene: 8. Germline lookup yields CDR1 KGHSH and CDR2 LQKENI. CDR3 protein: CASSPLPDRGDGYTF. Written as DNA, the CDR3 is TGTGCCAGCTCACCGCTGCCGGACAGGGGAGATGGCTACACCTTC.

This clonotype was seen ten or more times. This chain links TRBV9 with TRBJ2-1; D is perhaps TRBD1 or TRBD2 (6 bases each). Trimming removed 6 bases from V and 0 bases from J, with 13 bases in between. This CDR3 comprises 15 residues. Germline loops: CDR1 SGDLS, CDR2 YYNGEE. The CDR3 DNA is TGTGCCAGCAACCAGGAGGGGGGCTCCTACAATGAGCAGTTCTTC. Translating it yields CASNQEGGSYNEQFF.

In the case of this clonotype: This is likely an artifact of a read error, given a far larger clone one base away. The conserved closing phenylalanine or tryptophan is absent in this CDR3, likely reflecting a read error. The CDR3 bases are TGTGCCAGCACTATTGTAGCGGGGCGCTACAATGAGCAGTTCTCC. Translating it yields CASTIVAGRYNEQFS. This chain links TRBV11-1 with TRBJ2-1; the match to TRBD2 covers 8 bases. The CDR3 runs to 15 residues. After removal of 7 bases from V and 3 bases from J, the junction contained 8 bases not matched to a gene. The germline CDR1 and CDR2 sequences are SGHAT and FQDESV (reference sequence).

The rearrangement joins TRBV19 to TRBJ2-1, with D possibly being TRBD2 (5 bases). Germline V gene sequence: CDR1 LNHDA, CDR2 SQIVND (reference sequence). CDR3 length: 14 amino acids. Deletions cut 10 bases from V and 5 bases from J, with 18 bases between. CDR3 coding DNA: TGTGCCACGTCCCGAGGGTTTGTGAACAATGAGCAGTTCTTC. This gives the protein CATSRGFVNNEQFF.

In this sample, this clonotype turned up many times. The chain has TRBV18 and TRBJ2-2; D ambiguous. The germline CDR1 and CDR2 sequences are KGHSH and LQKENI. The CDR3 length is 14 residues. Trimming left V 2 bases short and J 3 bases short, with 7 bases between. The CDR3 nucleotides read TGTGCCAGCTCACCATACACGGACACCGGGGAGCTGTTTTTT. Its protein is CASSPYTDTGELFF.

Ten or more counts support this clonotype. The V and J genes are TRBV20-1 and TRBJ1-1; D is undetermined. Looked up from germline, CDR1 is DFQATT and CDR2 is SNEGSKA (reference sequence). The V end was cut by 3 bases, the J end by 5 bases, with 10 bases between. The CDR3 sequence is 12 residues long. The CDR3 loop is CSARYQRTEAFF. As DNA, the CDR3 is TGCAGTGCTAGGTACCAGAGAACTGAAGCTTTCTTT.

This clonotype was detected ten times or more. This rearrangement joins TRBV9 to TRBJ1-2, with D unresolved. Trimming shortened V by 3 bases and J by 7 bases, and 4 bases separated the two germline ends. Germline V gene data show CDR1 as SGDLS and CDR2 as YYNGEE. CDR3 length: 10 amino acids. The DNA for the CDR3 is TGTGCCAGCAGCGGGGCTGGCTACACCTTC. Translation: CASSGAGYTF.

Many counts were recorded for this clonotype. The J gene is TRBJ2-3, the V gene TRBV7-9, with 10 nucleotides matching TRBD2. The CDR3 is 14 amino acids. Germline assignment: CDR1 SEHNR and CDR2 FQNEAQ (reference sequence). J lost 2 bases, V lost 11 bases, and 7 bases had no gene match. The CDR3 bases are TGTGCCTTGGGAACTAGCGGGGCCACAGATACGCAGTATTTT. This encodes CALGTSGATDTQYF.

This clonotype has just a few counts. The chain carries TRBV10-3 and TRBJ2-2; no firm D call. The germline V gene has CDR1 ENHRY and CDR2 SYGVKD. V was cut by 2 bases and J by 0 bases, with 7 bases left in between. The CDR3 length is 15 residues. This chain's CDR3 is CAISEPGSNTGELFF. In DNA form, the CDR3 reads TGTGCCATCAGTGAGCCGGGCTCGAACACCGGGGAGCTGTTTTTT.

This chain joins TRBV18 and TRBJ1-4; maybe TRBD1 (5 bases). CDR3 length equals 14 residues. Per the germline V gene, CDR1 is KGHSH and CDR2 is LQKENI. V gave up 4 bases and J gave up 13 bases, with 19 bases separating them. CDR3 sequence (DNA): TGTGCCAGCTCACACCCGACAGCCGGGGAGGGACTGTTTTTT. It translates to CASSHPTAGEGLFF.

In its sample, this clonotype was seen many times. This chain links TRBV13 with TRBJ2-7; TRBD1 matches at 7 bases. J gave up 6 bases and V 2 bases, and 4 bases lay outside the gene matches. CDR1 is PRHDT, CDR2 FYEKMQ, per germline (reference sequence). CDR3 size: 13 residues. The CDR3 region is CASSLMPGGEQYF. Written as DNA, the CDR3 is TGTGCCAGCAGCTTAATGCCAGGGGGCGAGCAGTACTTC. The full variable domain, rest sourced from reference TRBV13 and TRBJ2-7, is AAGVIQSPRHLIKEKRETATLKCYPIPRHDTVYWYQQGPGQDPQFLISFYEKMQSDKGSIPDRFSAQQFSDYHSELNMSSLELGDSALYFCASSLMPGGEQYFGPGTRLTVT.

This clonotype was recorded once. The chain uses TRBV6-1 and TRBJ1-1, with 10 nucleotides matching TRBD1. The CDR3 length is 16 residues. After removal of 4 bases from V and 4 bases from J, the junction contained 9 bases not matched to a gene. Germline CDR1 MNHNS, CDR2 SASEGT. The CDR3 protein is CASSGPDRGRGTEAFF. The CDR3 DNA reads as TGTGCCAGCAGTGGCCCCGACAGGGGGCGAGGCACTGAAGCTTTCTTT.

The rearrangement joins TRBV6-2 or TRBV6-3 to TRBJ2-2, with D perhaps TRBD1 (5 bases). Germline V lookup: CDR1 MNHEY, CDR2 SVGEGT. CDR3 length: 15 residues. The V end lost 6 bases, the J end lost 3 bases, and 14 bases lay between the germline ends. The CDR3 coding sequence is TGTGCCAGCAGCTCAGGGTTTACGGACACCGGGGAGCTGTTTTTT. Its translation: CASSSGFTDTGELFF.

This clonotype has ten or more counts. This sequence joins TRBV9 and TRBJ1-2; the D is unclear. Trimming stripped 0 bases from V and 3 bases from J, with 15 bases between. The CDR3 totals 16 residues. Germline V CDR1 and CDR2: SGDLS, YYNGEE. DNA for the CDR3: TGTGCCAGCAGCGTAGCTGGGTCTCCCTCGGACTATGGCTACACCTTC. It codes for CASSVAGSPSDYGYTF.

This clonotype was seen at least ten times. The chain uses TRBV5-1 and TRBJ2-2; maybe TRBD1 (6 bases). V lost 3 bases, J lost 5 bases, and 11 bases lay in between. The CDR3 sequence is 14 residues long. Germline CDR1 SGHRS, CDR2 YFSETQ. This CDR3 reads CASSYKTGTGELFF. CDR3 DNA sequence: TGCGCCAGCAGCTACAAAACAGGGACCGGGGAGCTGTTTTTT. The full variable domain, its missing parts supplied by reference TRBV5-1 and TRBJ2-2, is KAGVTQTPRYLIKTRGQQVTLSCSPISGHRSVSWYQQTPGQGLQFLFEYFSETQRNKGNFPGRFSGRQFSNSRSEMNVSTLELGDSALYLCASSYKTGTGELFFGEGSRLTVL.

This clonotype was found many times. Germline and junction disagree at one end, which may indicate a read error. CDR3 in DNA: TGCAGTGCTGGAGACAGGGGGCGCGACGAGCAGTACTTC. This codes for CSAGDRGRDEQYF. This chain links TRBV20-1 with TRBJ2-7, with 10 positions matching TRBD1. Germline V gene data show CDR1 as DFQATT and CDR2 as SNEGSKA (reference sequence). This CDR3 is built from 13 residues.

This clonotype was counted many times. The rearrangement joins TRBV4-1 to TRBJ2-7; no clear D. Trimming removed 0 bases from V and 3 bases from J, with 6 bases in between. Germline CDR1 reads MGHRA; CDR2 reads YSYEKL. This CDR3 is built from 13 residues. CDR3 nucleotides: TGCGCCAGCAGCCAAGAAGGCGACTACGAGCAGTACTTC. Encoded protein: CASSQEGDYEQYF.

The V call is TRBV12-3 or TRBV12-4, the J call TRBJ1-5; unclear D gene. Trimming cost V 3 bases and J 6 bases, with 18 bases left between them. The CDR3 is made up of 16 amino acids. In DNA form, the CDR3 reads TGTGCCAGCAGTTTGACGGAGTGGGGAATCGGTCAGCCCCAGCATTTT. Translation: CASSLTEWGIGQPQHF.

This clonotype occurred many times. V usage is TRBV7-8 and J usage is TRBJ1-5; D is ambiguous. Germline assignment: CDR1 SGHVS and CDR2 FQNEAQ. The length of the CDR3 is 13 residues. The V gene lost 6 bases and the J gene lost 7 bases, with 13 bases spanning the gap. The CDR3 DNA follows: TGTGCCAGCAGTCGGGCTTTATACCAGCCCCAGCATTTT. Protein product: CASSRALYQPQHF. Together with reference TRBV7-8 and TRBJ1-5, the CDR3 gives the full variable domain: GAGVSQSPRYKVAKRGQDVALRCDPISGHVSLFWYQQALGQGPEFLTYFQNEAQLDKSGLPSDRFFAERPEGSVSTLKIQRTQQEDSAVYLCASSRALYQPQHFGDGTRLSIL.

The V gene is TRBV20-1, the J gene TRBJ1-2; D ambiguous. Germline-derived CDR1 and CDR2 are DFQATT and SNEGSKA (reference sequence). This CDR3 is built from 9 residues. V was trimmed by 6 bases and J by 5 bases, leaving 4 bases between them. In DNA form, the CDR3 reads TGCAGTGCCTCATATGGCTACACCTTC. Translated: CSASYGYTF.